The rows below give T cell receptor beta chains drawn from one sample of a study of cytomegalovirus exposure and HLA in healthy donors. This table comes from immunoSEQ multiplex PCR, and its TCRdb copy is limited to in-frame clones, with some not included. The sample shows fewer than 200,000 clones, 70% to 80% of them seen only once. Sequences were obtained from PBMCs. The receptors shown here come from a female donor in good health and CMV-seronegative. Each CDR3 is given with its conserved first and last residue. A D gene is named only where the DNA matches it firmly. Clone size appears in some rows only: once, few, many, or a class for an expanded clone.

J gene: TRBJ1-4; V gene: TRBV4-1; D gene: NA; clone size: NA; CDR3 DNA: TGCGCCAGCAGCCAAGGCCCGGGGTATGAAAAACTGTTTTTT; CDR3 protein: CASSQGPGYEKLFF
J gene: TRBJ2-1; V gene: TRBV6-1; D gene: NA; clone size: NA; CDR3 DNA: TGTGCCAGCAGCCAGGGTATCGATGAGCAGTTCTTC; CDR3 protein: CASSQGIDEQFF
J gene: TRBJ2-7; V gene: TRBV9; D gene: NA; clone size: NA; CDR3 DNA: TGTGCCAGCAGCGCCGGACGAGGGTCGAGCGAGCAGTACTTC; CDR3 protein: CASSAGRGSSEQYF
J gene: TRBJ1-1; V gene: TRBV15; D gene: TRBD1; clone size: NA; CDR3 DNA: TGTGCCACCAGCAGCAGGACAGGGGAGGACACTGAAGCTTTCTTT; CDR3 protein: CATSSRTGEDTEAFF
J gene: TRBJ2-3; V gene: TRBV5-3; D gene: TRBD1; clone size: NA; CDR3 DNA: TGTGCCAGAAGCTTGCGGTACCGGACAGGGTTCCCTAGCACCACAGATACGCAGTATTTT; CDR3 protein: CARSLRYRTGFPSTTDTQYF
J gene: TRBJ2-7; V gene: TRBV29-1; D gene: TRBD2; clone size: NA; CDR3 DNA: TGCAGCGTTAACGGTCTAACTAGCGGGTTCCGAGGAAGGAGCTCCTACGAGCAGTACTTC; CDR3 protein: CSVNGLTSGFRGRSSYEQYF
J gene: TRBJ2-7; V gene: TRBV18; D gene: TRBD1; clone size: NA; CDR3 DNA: TGTGCCAGCTCACCAATACCCGGGACAGGCTCCTACGAGCAGTACTTC; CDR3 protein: CASSPIPGTGSYEQYF
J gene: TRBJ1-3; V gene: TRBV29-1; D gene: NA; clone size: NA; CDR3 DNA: TGCAGCGTTCCCGACTGGCCAGCTCTTCTTTTT; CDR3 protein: CSVPDWPALLF
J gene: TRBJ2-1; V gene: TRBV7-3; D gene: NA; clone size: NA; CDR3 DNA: TGTGCCAGCAGCTTAGGGGCGGACAATGAGCAGTTCTTC; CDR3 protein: CASSLGADNEQFF
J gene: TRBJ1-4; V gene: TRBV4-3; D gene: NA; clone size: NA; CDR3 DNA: TGCGCCAGCAGCCAAGATGGCAGAAATAATGAAAAACTGTTTTTT; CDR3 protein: CASSQDGRNNEKLFF
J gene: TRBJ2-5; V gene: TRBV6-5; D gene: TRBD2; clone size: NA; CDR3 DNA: TGTGCCAGCACCGGAGGAGGAGCGGGGGAAGAGACCCAGTACTTC; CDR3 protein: CASTGGGAGEETQYF
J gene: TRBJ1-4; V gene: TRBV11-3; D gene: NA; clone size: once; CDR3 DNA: TGTGCCAGCAGCTTGGCCATGGGTGGGCCTAATGAAAAACTGTTTTTT; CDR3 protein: CASSLAMGGPNEKLFF
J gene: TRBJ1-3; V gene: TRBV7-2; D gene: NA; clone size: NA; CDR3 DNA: TGTGCCAGCAGCTTACTCACAGGGTCTGGAAACACCATATATTTT; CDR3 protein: CASSLLTGSGNTIYF
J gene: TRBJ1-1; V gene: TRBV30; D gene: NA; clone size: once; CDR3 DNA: TGTGCCTCACTCCCATTAGTTTTCTTT; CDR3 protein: CASLPLVFF
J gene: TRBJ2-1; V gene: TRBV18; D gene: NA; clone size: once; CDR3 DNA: TGTGCCAGCTCACCACAGCGAGTACTTAACCATGAGCAGTTCTTC; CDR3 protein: CASSPQRVLNHEQFF
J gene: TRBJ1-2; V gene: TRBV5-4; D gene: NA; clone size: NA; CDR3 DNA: TGTGCCAGCAGTCGGGAGTCTCTTACGGGCTACACCTTC; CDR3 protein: CASSRESLTGYTF
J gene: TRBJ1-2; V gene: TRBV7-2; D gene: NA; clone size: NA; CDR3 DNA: TGTGCCAGCAGCCCAGGACAGAGTCCCTACACCTTC; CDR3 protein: CASSPGQSPYTF
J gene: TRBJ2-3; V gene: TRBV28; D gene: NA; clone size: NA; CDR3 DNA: TGTGCCAGCAGGACCAGTACTACAGGGCCAGATACGCAGTATTTT; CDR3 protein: CASRTSTTGPDTQYF
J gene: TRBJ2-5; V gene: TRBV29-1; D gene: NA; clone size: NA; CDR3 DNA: TGCAGCGCCCGGCGGGGGCGAGAGACCCAGTACTTC; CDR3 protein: CSARRGRETQYF
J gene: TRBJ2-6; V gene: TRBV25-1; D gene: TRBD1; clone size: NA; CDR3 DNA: TGTGCCAGCAGTGCCCTCGGGACAGGGTCTGGGGCCAACGGCCTGACTTTC; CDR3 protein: CASSALGTGSGANGLTF
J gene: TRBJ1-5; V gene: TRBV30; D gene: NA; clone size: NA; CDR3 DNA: TGTGCCTGGGGAGGGCCTAGCGCTCAGCCCCAGCATTTT; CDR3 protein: CAWGGPSAQPQHF
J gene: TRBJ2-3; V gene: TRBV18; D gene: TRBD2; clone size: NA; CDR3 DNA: TGTGCCAGCTCACCACGGAAGACTAGCGGGCGCACAGATACGCAGTATTTT; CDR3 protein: CASSPRKTSGRTDTQYF
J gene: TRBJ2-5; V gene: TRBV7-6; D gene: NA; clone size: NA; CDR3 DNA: TGTGCCAGCAGCTTAGTAGAGGGCTCAGAGACCCAGTACTTC; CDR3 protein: CASSLVEGSETQYF
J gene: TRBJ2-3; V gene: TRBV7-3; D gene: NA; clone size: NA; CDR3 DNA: TGTGCCAGCAGCTTACTTGGTCATACTAGCACAGATACGCAGTATTTT; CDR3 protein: CASSLLGHTSTDTQYF
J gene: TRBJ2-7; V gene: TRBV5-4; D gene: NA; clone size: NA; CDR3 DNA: TGTGCCAGCAGGGAGGGGGGGCCCGTCGGTGAGCAGTACTTC; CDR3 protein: CASREGGPVGEQYF
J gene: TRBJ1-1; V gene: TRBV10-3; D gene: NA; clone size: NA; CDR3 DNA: TGTGCCATCAGAGAACCAGGGGAGGGCCTGAACACTGAAGCTTTCTTT; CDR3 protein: CAIREPGEGLNTEAFF
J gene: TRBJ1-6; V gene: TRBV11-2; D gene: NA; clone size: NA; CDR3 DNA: TGTGCCAGCAGCTTAGGGCTTGGTAATTCACCCCTCCACTTT; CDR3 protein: CASSLGLGNSPLHF
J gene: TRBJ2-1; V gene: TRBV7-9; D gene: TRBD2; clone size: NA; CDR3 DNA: TGTTCCAGCAGCCGGACTAGCGGGACGGCAGATGAGCAGTTCTTC; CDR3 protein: CSSSRTSGTADEQFF
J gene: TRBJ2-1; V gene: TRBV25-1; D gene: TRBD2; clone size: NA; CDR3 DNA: TGTGCCAGCACCGGGGGGACGGTAGATGGATATAAGCAGTTCTTC; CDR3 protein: CASTGGTVDGYKQFF
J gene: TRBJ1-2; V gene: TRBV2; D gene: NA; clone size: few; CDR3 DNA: TGTGCCAGCAGTGGGGGACAAAACTATGGCTACACCTTC; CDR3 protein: CASSGGQNYGYTF
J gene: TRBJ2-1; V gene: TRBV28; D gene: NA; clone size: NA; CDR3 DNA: TGTGCCAGCAGTTTATTTCCAGGCCCCAATGAGCAGTTCTTC; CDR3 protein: CASSLFPGPNEQFF
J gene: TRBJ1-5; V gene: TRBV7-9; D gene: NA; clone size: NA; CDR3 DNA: TGTGCCAGCAGCTCCACTCGGACAACCAATCAGCCCCAGCATTTT; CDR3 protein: CASSSTRTTNQPQHF
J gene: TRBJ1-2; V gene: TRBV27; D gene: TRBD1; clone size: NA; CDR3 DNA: TGTGCCAGCAGAAATGACAGGGCGGACTATGGCTACACCTTC; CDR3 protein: CASRNDRADYGYTF
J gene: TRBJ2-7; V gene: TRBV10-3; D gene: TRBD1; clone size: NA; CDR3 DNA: TGTGCCATCAGGGACAGGGGGCCCTACGAGCAGTACTTC; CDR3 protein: CAIRDRGPYEQYF
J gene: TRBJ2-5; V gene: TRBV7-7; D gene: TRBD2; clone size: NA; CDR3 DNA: TGTGCTAGCAGCCCGGGATGGGGGGGGAGGGAGACCCAGTACTTC; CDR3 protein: CASSPGWGGRETQYF
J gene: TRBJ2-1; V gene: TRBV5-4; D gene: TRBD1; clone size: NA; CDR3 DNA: TGTGCCAGCACCTCGCAGGGGGTCGCCTACAATGAGCAGTTCTTC; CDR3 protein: CASTSQGVAYNEQFF
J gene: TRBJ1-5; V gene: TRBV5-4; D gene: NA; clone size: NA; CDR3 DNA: TGTGCCAGCAGCCCTCCCTCTCCCGCAGGGGATAGCAATCAGCCCCAGCATTTT; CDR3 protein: CASSPPSPAGDSNQPQHF
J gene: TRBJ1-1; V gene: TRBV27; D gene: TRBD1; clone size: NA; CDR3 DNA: TGTGCCAGCAGTTTCCGGACAGGGCTTGAAGCTTTCTTT; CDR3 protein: CASSFRTGLEAFF
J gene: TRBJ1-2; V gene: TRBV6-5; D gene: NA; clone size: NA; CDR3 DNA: TGTGCCAGCAGTTCTACGACAGCTATCTATGGCTACACCTTC; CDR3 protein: CASSSTTAIYGYTF
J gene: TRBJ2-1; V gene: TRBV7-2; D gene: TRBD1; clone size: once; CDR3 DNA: TGTGCCAGCAGCTTGGTTTCGGGACAGCCGATTAATGAGCAGTTCTTC; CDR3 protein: CASSLVSGQPINEQFF
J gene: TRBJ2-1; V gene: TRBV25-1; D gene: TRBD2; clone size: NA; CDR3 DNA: TGTGCCAGCAGTGACGGGGGACGGGACTATAATAACAATGAGCAGTTCTTC; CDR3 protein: CASSDGGRDYNNNEQFF
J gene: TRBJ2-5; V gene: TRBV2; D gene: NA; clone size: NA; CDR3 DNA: TGTGCCAGCAGTGCCAAAGAGACCCAGTACTTC; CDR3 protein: CASSAKETQYF
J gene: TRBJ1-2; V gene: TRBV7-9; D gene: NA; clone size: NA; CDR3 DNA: TGTGCCAGCAGCTCCGGGAACAGGGATGTATATGGCTACACCTTC; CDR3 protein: CASSSGNRDVYGYTF
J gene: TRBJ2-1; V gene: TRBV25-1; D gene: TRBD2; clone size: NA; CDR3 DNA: TGTGCCAGCAGTAGCGGGGGGGGATGGAGGTTCTTC; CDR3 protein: CASSSGGGWRFF
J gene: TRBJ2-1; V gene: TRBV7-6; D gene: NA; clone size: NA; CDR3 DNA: TGTGCCAGCAGCCTCAGCCGTCGGGGGGCCGAGGCTTACAATGAGCAGTTCTTC; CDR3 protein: CASSLSRRGAEAYNEQFF
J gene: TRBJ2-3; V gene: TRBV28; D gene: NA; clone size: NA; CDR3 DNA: TGTGCCAGCAGGTTCGGAGGAAGCACAGATACGCAGTATTTT; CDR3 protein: CASRFGGSTDTQYF
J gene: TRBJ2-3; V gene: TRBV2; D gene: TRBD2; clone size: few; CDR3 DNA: TGTGCCAGCAGTGCCGGGGGGGTCACAGATACGCAGTATTTT; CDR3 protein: CASSAGGVTDTQYF
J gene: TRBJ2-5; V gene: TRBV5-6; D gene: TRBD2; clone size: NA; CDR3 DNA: TGTGCCAGCAGTTCTCCAGCGGGAGTTTGGGAGACCCAGTACTTC; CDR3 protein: CASSSPAGVWETQYF
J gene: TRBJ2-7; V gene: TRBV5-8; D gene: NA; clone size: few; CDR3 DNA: TGTGCCAGCAGCCGCGCGGTCCTACCCGACGAGCAGTACTTC; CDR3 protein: CASSRAVLPDEQYF
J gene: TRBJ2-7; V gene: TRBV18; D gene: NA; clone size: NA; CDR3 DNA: TGTGCCAGCTCACCGACTGTGGTGGGGCTCAACGAGCAGTACTTC; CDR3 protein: CASSPTVVGLNEQYF